These 13 T cell receptor beta chains came from one sample sequenced in a study of T cell changes during pregnancy in multiple sclerosis. Here immunoSEQ multiplex PCR was the method, and the copy in TCRdb shows in-frame clones only, minus some. The sample lists about 69,000 clones, around nine tenths occurring once. This sample comprised CD4+ T cells from peripheral blood mononuclear cells, obtained in the third trimester of pregnancy. The receptor source for this set is a female donor in good health, enrolled as a control in a pregnancy study.

V gene TRBV7-3 combines with J gene TRBJ2-3, with 8 bases lining up with TRBD1. This CDR3 contains 16 residues. The junction had 8 bases not matched to a gene; V was cut back by 3 bases and J by 3 bases. Germline CDR1 and CDR2: SGHTA and FQGTGA. In DNA form, the CDR3 reads TGTGCCAGCAGCTTTTGGACAGGGAAAGGGACAGATACGCAGTATTTT. This encodes CASSFWTGKGTDTQYF.

This chain uses TRBV4-1 with TRBJ1-5; 11 nucleotides match TRBD1. Germline V gives CDR1 MGHRA, CDR2 YSYEKL. V lost 0 bases, J lost 0 bases, and 4 bases stayed unmatched. This CDR3 region has 18 residues. CDR3 residues: CASSQDPGTGGSNQPQHF. The CDR3 region has the DNA TGCGCCAGCAGCCAAGATCCAGGGACAGGGGGTAGCAATCAGCCCCAGCATTTT.

This clone was observed once. The J gene is TRBJ2-7, the V gene TRBV12-5; the D gene is possibly TRBD2 (6 bases). Per the germline V gene, CDR1 is LGHNT and CDR2 is FRNRAP. The CDR3 is 13 amino acids. Trimming shortened V by 6 bases and J by 0 bases, and 9 bases separated the two germline ends. The DNA for the CDR3 is TGTGCTAGTGGACGGGGGAGCTCCTACGAGCAGTACTTC. Protein sequence: CASGRGSSYEQYF.

The chain employs TRBV7-2 and TRBJ1-2; possibly TRBD1 for D (5 bases). Per the germline V gene, CDR1 is SGHTA and CDR2 is FQGNSA. The V end lost 2 bases, the J end lost 0 bases, and 10 bases lay between the germline ends. This CDR3 region has 15 residues. The DNA of the CDR3 is TGTGCCAGCAGCTTACAGGGTGGAGCTAACTATGGCTACACCTTC. Protein sequence: CASSLQGGANYGYTF.

This chain joins TRBV7-7 and TRBJ2-2, with D possibly matching TRBD1 (6 bases). Germline lookup yields CDR1 SSHAT and CDR2 FNYEAQ (reference sequence). The CDR3 has 13 amino acids. Trimming left V 7 bases short and J 7 bases short, with 13 bases between. CDR3 DNA sequence: TGTGCCAGCACCCAGGGGCGAGACGGGGAGCTGTTTTTT. This translates into CASTQGRDGELFF.

The genes are TRBV7-9 and TRBJ1-6; D gene uncertain. The CDR3 totals 15 residues. CDR1 is SEHNR and CDR2 is FQNEAQ in the germline V gene (reference sequence). Trimming stripped 5 bases from V and 7 bases from J, with 15 bases between. In nucleotides, the CDR3 is TGTGCCAGCAGCCCATATGGGGAGAGAAATTCACCCCTCCACTTT. Its translation: CASSPYGERNSPLHF.

This clone appeared a single time. In DNA form, the CDR3 reads TGTGCCAGCAGTTTAACTTCCCGGAGCCATAAAAACAATGAGCAGTTCTTC. This sequence encodes CASSLTSRSHKNNEQFF. The V and J genes are TRBV27 and TRBJ2-1; D unclear. The CDR3 is made up of 17 amino acids. Germline CDR1 MNHEY, CDR2 SMNVEV (reference sequence). V lost 2 bases to trimming and J lost 5 bases, with 19 bases between them.

This sequence joins TRBV11-1 and TRBJ1-4, with D unclear. Looked up from germline, CDR1 is SGHAT and CDR2 is FQDESV (reference sequence). V shed 6 bases and J shed 0 bases, with 11 bases lying between them. This CDR3 region has 15 residues. The CDR3 DNA is TGTGCCAGCAGTGGAGCCGATGCAACTAATGAAAAACTGTTTTTT. This codes for CASSGADATNEKLFF.

The rearrangement uses TRBV11-2 and TRBJ2-7, with D possibly being TRBD1 (5 bases). Looked up from germline, CDR1 is SGHAT and CDR2 is FQNNGV. This CDR3 has 16 residues. V was shortened by 1 base and J by 6 bases, with 19 bases between the two germline ends. CDR3 loop: CASSLGSRVFGSEQYF. In DNA form, the CDR3 reads TGTGCCAGCAGCTTAGGTTCCAGGGTCTTCGGCAGCGAGCAGTACTTC. Full variable domain (outside the CDR3, taken from reference TRBV11-2 and TRBJ2-7): EAGVAQSPRYKIIEKRQSVAFWCNPISGHATLYWYQQILGQGPKLLIQFQNNGVVDDSQLPKDRFSAERLKGVDSTLKIQPAKLEDSAVYLCASSLGSRVFGSEQYFGPGTRLTVT.

This clone was picked up a small number of times. The chain employs TRBV5-6 and TRBJ2-2; 7 bases match TRBD2. There are 15 residues in the CDR3. Germline V gene sequence: CDR1 SGHDT, CDR2 YYEEEE. V was clipped by 2 bases and J by 0 bases; unmatched bases: 1. DNA of the CDR3: TGTGCCAGCAGCTTCGGGGGGACGAACACCGGGGAGCTGTTTTTT. Translating it yields CASSFGGTNTGELFF.

The chain recombines TRBV9 with TRBJ2-7; 7 bases map to TRBD2. The trim removed 3 bases at V and 7 bases at J, leaving 7 bases unmatched. The germline V gene encodes CDR1 SGDLS and CDR2 YYNGEE. The CDR3 covers 13 residues. The CDR3 nucleotides are TGTGCCAGCAGCGGGGGGGGTTGGAGGGAGCAGTACTTC. Its protein product is CASSGGGWREQYF.

V and J are TRBV7-2 and TRBJ1-5; perhaps TRBD1 as D (5 bases). V was trimmed by 4 bases and J by 2 bases, leaving 12 bases between them. The CDR3 has 15 amino acids. Per the germline V gene, CDR1 is SGHTA and CDR2 is FQGNSA. The CDR3 sequence is CASSWTGGGNQPQHF. DNA of the CDR3: TGTGCCAGCAGCTGGACGGGGGGGGGCAATCAGCCCCAGCATTTT.

In its sample, this clone was seen a few times. V is TRBV2 and J is TRBJ1-1, with 9 bases lining up with TRBD1. Germline CDR1 is SNHLY and CDR2 is FYNNEI. With 6 bases clipped from V and 1 base from J, the junction kept 3 bases outside the gene matches. The CDR3 consists of 14 residues. The CDR3 DNA is TGTGCCAGCAGCCTGGGACAGGGGAACACTGAAGCTTTCTTT. Protein product: CASSLGQGNTEAFF.